These 8 T cell receptor beta chains originate from one sample sequenced in a study of T cells in Graves' hyperthyroidism and ophthalmopathy. Amplified TCR beta CDR3 regions came from RNA transcripts. First-round RT-PCR targeting the TCR CDR3 was performed with the HTBI primer set. From the multiplex PCR reads, TCRdb called clonotypes with MiXCR, one entry per CDR3 protein. The sample consists of roughly 700,000 distinct CDR3 sequences, 14% of them appearing once. Sequencing was performed on blood. These receptors were obtained from a woman aged 18-35 years with Graves' hyperthyroidism.

The genes are TRBV6-5 and TRBJ2-3, with TRBD2 matching over 11 bases. The CDR3 runs to 16 residues. Germline trimming cut 4 bases from V and 1 base from J; bases unmatched to any gene: 4. Germline values: CDR1 MNHEY, CDR2 SVGAGI. This CDR3 reads CASSSKTSGGTDTQYF. The CDR3 bases are TGTGCCAGCAGTTCGAAGACTAGCGGGGGCACAGATACGCAGTATTTT.

The table lists this clonotype with many counts. The CDR3 here is CASSQGGGGTPPGNQPQHF. The DNA for the CDR3 is TGTGCCAGCAGCCAAGGGGGGGGTGGCACCCCACCGGGCAATCAGCCCCAGCATTTT. This rearrangement joins TRBV14 to TRBJ1-5, with D perhaps matching TRBD1 (5 bases). Germline V gene data show CDR1 as SGHDN and CDR2 as FVKESK. This CDR3 has 19 residues. Trimming removed 1 base from V and 2 bases from J, with 21 bases in between.

This clonotype was seen at least ten times. The chain joins TRBV3-1 to TRBJ2-1; TRBD2 agrees at 16 bases. Germline-derived CDR1 and CDR2 are LGHDT and YNNKEL (reference sequence). V lost 4 bases and J lost 5; bases outside the gene matches: 17. The CDR3 is made up of 21 amino acids. CDR3 in DNA: TGTGCCAGCAGCCCACCCCCCGGGACTAGCGGGAGGGCCGGGAGGAACAATGAGCAGTTCTTC. Translation gives CASSPPPGTSGRAGRNNEQFF.

The V and J genes are TRBV24-1 and TRBJ1-2; 7 bases match TRBD1. CDR1 and CDR2 (germline): KGHDR, SFDVKD. Unmatched junction bases numbered 6, after V lost 2 bases and J lost 7 bases. There are 14 residues in the CDR3. The CDR3 DNA sequence: TGTGCCACCAGTGATTCCGAGGGGGCGGGTGGCTACACCTTC. This encodes CATSDSEGAGGYTF.

The chain is built from TRBV11-2 and TRBJ2-1, with TRBD1 identical over 7 bases. Looked up from germline, CDR1 is SGHAT and CDR2 is FQNNGV. This CDR3 is 16 amino acids long. V trimming: 5 bases; J trimming: 7 bases; junction bases outside the gene matches: 14. The CDR3 loop reads CASSQAGTAEWNEQFF. The CDR3 DNA reads TGTGCCAGCAGCCAAGCCGGGACAGCTGAATGGAATGAGCAGTTCTTC.

This clonotype was seen a handful of times. The chain recombines TRBV11-2 with TRBJ2-3, with a weak D call TRBD1 (5 bases). CDR3 size: 17 residues. Trimming shortened V by 5 bases and J by 2 bases, and 20 bases separated the two germline ends. Germline values: CDR1 SGHAT, CDR2 FQNNGV. For the CDR3, the DNA is TGTGCCAGCAGCACCCGCAAGCGTTGGGGCATCACAGATACGCAGTATTTT. It specifies CASSTRKRWGITDTQYF.

This clonotype was observed many times. The rearrangement links TRBV11-3 to TRBJ2-2; D remains ambiguous. The CDR3 totals 15 residues. V shed 1 base and J shed 6 bases, with 12 bases lying between them. Germline lookup yields CDR1 SGHNT and CDR2 YENEEA. The chain's CDR3 is CASSLGVVASGELFF. In DNA, the CDR3 is TGTGCCAGCAGCTTAGGAGTCGTTGCATCCGGGGAGCTGTTTTTT.

This clonotype appeared many times. The V and J genes are TRBV11-1 and TRBJ2-1; D is uncertain. The germline gives CDR1 SGHAT, CDR2 FQDESV (reference sequence). V lost 2 bases to trimming and J lost 7 bases, with 12 bases between them. The CDR3 loop spans 14 amino acids. The CDR3 protein is CASSLYDSYNEQFF. The CDR3 DNA is TGTGCCAGCAGCTTATACGATTCATATAATGAGCAGTTCTTC.